Given below is one TCR beta chain in context. Germline CDR1 and CDR2: SNHLY and FYNNEI. The CDR3 has 15 amino acids. V gave up 1 base and J gave up 6 bases; unmatched junction bases: 4. This entry comes from a study of blood T cell repertoires in COVID-19. Study-level background: The United States, Italy and Spain supplied acute and convalescent COVID-19 samples.

The authors' processing: Scientists estimated how many nucleated cells there were by amplifying reference gene primers. Profiling relied on immunoSEQ multiplex PCR, and the TCRdb table lists in-frame clones only, not all of them. That table gives V, J and clone size, and the DNA gave D and trimming. The data show 75,000 to 85,000 clones, 88% seen once. V gene TRBV2 combines with J gene TRBJ2-1, with 9 bases lining up with TRBD2. Sample: peripheral blood. This TCR was sampled from a human donor in a cohort sampled during active COVID-19. The CDR3 sequence is CASSEDAGGFNEQFF. The DNA for the CDR3 is TGTGCCAGCAGTGAAGACGCGGGAGGGTTCAATGAGCAGTTCTTC.